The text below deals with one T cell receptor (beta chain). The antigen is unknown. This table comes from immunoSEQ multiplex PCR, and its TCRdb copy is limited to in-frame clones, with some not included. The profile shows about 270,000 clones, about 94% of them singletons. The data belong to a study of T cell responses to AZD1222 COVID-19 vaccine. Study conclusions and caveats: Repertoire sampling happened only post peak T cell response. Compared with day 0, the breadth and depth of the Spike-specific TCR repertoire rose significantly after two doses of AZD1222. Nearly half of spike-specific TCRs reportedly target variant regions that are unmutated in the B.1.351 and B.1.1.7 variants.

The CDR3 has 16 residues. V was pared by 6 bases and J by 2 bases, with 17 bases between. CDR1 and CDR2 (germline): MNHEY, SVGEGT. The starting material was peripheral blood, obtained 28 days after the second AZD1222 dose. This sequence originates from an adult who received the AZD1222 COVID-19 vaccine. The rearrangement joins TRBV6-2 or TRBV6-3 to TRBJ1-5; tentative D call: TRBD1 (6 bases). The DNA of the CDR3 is TGTGCCAGCAGCCGACAGGCGAATTGGGGCAATCAGCCCCAGCATTTT. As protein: CASSRQANWGNQPQHF.